Following are 7 T cell receptor beta chains from one sample sequenced in a study of blood T cell repertoires in COVID-19. Libraries were prepared by immunoSEQ multiplex PCR; TCRdb keeps only in-frame clonotypes and omits some of them. The sample lists some 200,000 clones, about 86% seen once, with under 3% in the top ten. The sequencing input was peripheral blood. Receptor source: a human donor with acute or convalescent COVID-19. The donor label of this sample is uncertain.

The chain recombines TRBV5-1 with TRBJ2-7; TRBD1 agrees at 9 bases. This CDR3 comprises 14 residues. Germline CDR1 SGHRS, CDR2 YFSETQ. Trimming removed 3 bases from V and 4 bases from J; junction bases left unmatched: 5. The CDR3: CASSSGTGLYEQYF. In nucleotides, the CDR3 is TGCGCCAGCAGCTCCGGGACAGGGCTGTACGAGCAGTACTTC.

The rearrangement uses TRBV25-1 and TRBJ2-1; a possible D gene is TRBD2 (5 bases). Trimming removed 1 base from V and 7 bases from J, with 14 bases in between. Per the germline V gene, CDR1 is MGHDK and CDR2 is SYGVNS. The CDR3 loop spans 15 amino acids. The CDR3 loop reads CASSESRPWENEQFF. DNA for the CDR3: TGTGCCAGCAGTGAATCCCGCCCCTGGGAGAATGAGCAGTTCTTC.

This clone is a singleton in its sample. The chain uses TRBV6-5 and TRBJ1-5; D perhaps matches TRBD1 (6 bases). Germline V gene lookup returns CDR1 MNHEY and CDR2 SVGAGI. The V end was cut by 7 bases, the J end by 4 bases, with 11 bases between. This CDR3 has 13 residues. CDR3 nucleotides: TGTGCCAGCACGGGGGGGCGGAATCAGCCCCAGCATTTT. Its protein is CASTGGRNQPQHF.

The chain recombines TRBV28 with TRBJ1-1; possibly TRBD1 for D (5 bases). Trimming cost V 6 bases and J 0 bases, with 8 bases left between them. CDR1 is MDHEN, CDR2 SYDVKM, per germline. The CDR3 contains 13 residues. This chain's CDR3 is CASSRDLNTEAFF. Written as DNA, the CDR3 is TGTGCCAGCAGCAGGGATTTGAACACTGAAGCTTTCTTT.

This clone was counted ten times or more. The V call is TRBV27, the J call TRBJ2-1; 9 nucleotides align to TRBD1. From germline, CDR1 is MNHEY and CDR2 SMNVEV (reference sequence). Unmatched junction bases numbered 4, after V lost 7 bases and J lost 6 bases. The CDR3 is 13 residues long. For the CDR3, the DNA is TGTGCCAGCAAAGGGACAGGGAGCAATGAGCAGTTCTTC. This codes for CASKGTGSNEQFF.

The V gene is TRBV5-1, the J gene TRBJ2-7; D is perhaps TRBD1 (5 bases). Germline loops: CDR1 SGHRS, CDR2 YFSETQ. The CDR3 has 14 amino acids. Trimming stripped 0 bases from V and 2 bases from J, with 9 bases between. The CDR3 reads CASSLEGQTYEQYF. The DNA of the CDR3 is TGCGCCAGCAGCTTGGAGGGGCAGACCTACGAGCAGTACTTC.

This chain uses TRBV3-1 (or the pseudogene TRBV3-2) with TRBJ2-1; the match to TRBD2 covers 7 bases. After removal of 2 bases from V and 2 bases from J, the junction contained 3 bases not matched to a gene. The germline V gene encodes CDR1 LGHDT and CDR2 YNNKEL (reference sequence). The CDR3 sequence is 15 residues long. The CDR3 coding sequence is TGTGCCAGCAGCCAAAACGCGGGAGCCTACAATGAGCAGTTCTTC. As protein: CASSQNAGAYNEQFF.